These 31 T cell receptor beta chains were sequenced from one sample in a study of CD8 T cells in Susac syndrome. An input of roughly 0.5 to 1 ug of RNA was subjected to reverse transcription using random hexamers. From the immunoSEQ multiplex PCR reads, TCRdb called clonotypes with MiXCR, one entry per CDR3 protein. The sample carries roughly 200,000 distinct CDR3 sequences, 95% recorded once. Sequencing was carried out using CD4+ T cells from PBMCs. These receptors came from a human donor in good health.

This clonotype occurred once. The chain joins TRBV9 to TRBJ2-6, with D uncertain. Per germline, CDR1 SGDLS and CDR2 YYNGEE. The CDR3 runs to 17 residues. V was pared by 0 bases and J by 2 bases, with 12 bases between. The CDR3 region has the DNA TGTGCCAGCAGCGTAGGGAGCAGGTCTCCTGGGGCCAACGTCCTGACTTTC. Translating it yields CASSVGSRSPGANVLTF.

This chain connects TRBV10-3 to TRBJ1-5, with a possible D match to TRBD1 (6 bases). Trimming took off 1 base at V and 6 bases at J, with 10 bases between the two ends. The CDR3 consists of 14 residues. Germline V gene sequence: CDR1 ENHRY, CDR2 SYGVKD. CDR3 residues: CAISEWTESQPQHF. CDR3 bases: TGTGCCATCAGTGAGTGGACAGAAAGTCAGCCCCAGCATTTT.

This chain links TRBV3-1 with TRBJ2-1, with D possibly TRBD2 on 6 matching bases. Germline loops: CDR1 LGHDT, CDR2 YNNKEL (reference sequence). V was clipped by 2 bases and J by 5 bases, with 10 bases between them. CDR3 length: 14 residues. The CDR3 spells CASSQNLANNEQFF. In DNA, the CDR3 is TGTGCCAGCAGCCAAAACCTAGCGAACAATGAGCAGTTCTTC.

This clonotype came up a few times. This chain uses TRBV18 with TRBJ2-1; D call uncertain. V shed 3 bases and J shed 8 bases, with 5 bases lying between them. Germline CDR1 KGHSH, CDR2 LQKENI. The CDR3 has 11 amino acids. This CDR3 is CASSPRDEQFF. The CDR3 nucleotides read TGTGCCAGCTCACCTCGGGATGAGCAGTTCTTC.

The chain links TRBV3-1 to TRBJ1-1, with 10 bases matching TRBD1. This CDR3 comprises 15 residues. The V gene's germline CDR1 is LGHDT and CDR2 YNNKEL (reference sequence). The trim removed 5 bases at V and 2 bases at J, leaving 5 bases unmatched. The CDR3 nucleotides read TGTGCCAGCAGCTTCCCGACAGGGGGCAACACTGAAGCTTTCTTT. This sequence encodes CASSFPTGGNTEAFF.

This chain links TRBV24-1 with TRBJ2-5, with D possibly matching TRBD1 (6 bases). The germline CDR1 and CDR2 sequences are KGHDR and SFDVKD. V was trimmed by 4 bases and J by 0 bases, leaving 14 bases between them. The CDR3 is 16 amino acids. The CDR3 here is CATSDYNRVDQETQYF. The CDR3 coding sequence is TGTGCCACCAGTGACTACAACAGGGTGGACCAAGAGACCCAGTACTTC.

The V call is TRBV12-3 or TRBV12-4, the J call TRBJ1-5; 12 nucleotides align to TRBD1. CDR3 size: 19 residues. Trimming removed 6 bases from V and 2 bases from J; junction bases left unmatched: 14. Here the CDR3 DNA reads TGTGCCAGCAGCCGCACCCCCTACGGGACAGGGGGCCGCAATCAGCCCCAGCATTTT. It yields the protein CASSRTPYGTGGRNQPQHF.

The V call is TRBV12-3 or TRBV12-4, the J call TRBJ2-3, with D perhaps TRBD1 (8 bases). Trimming pared 3 bases from V and 3 bases from J, leaving 13 bases between. This CDR3 has 15 residues. CDR3 loop: CASSFGRTGTDTQYF. The CDR3, as DNA: TGTGCCAGCAGTTTCGGGAGGACAGGGACAGATACGCAGTATTTT.

The chain joins TRBV20-1 to TRBJ2-1, with 9 positions matching TRBD1. Per the germline V gene, CDR1 is DFQATT and CDR2 is SNEGSKA (reference sequence). V shed 3 bases and J 10 bases; nucleotides not matched to a gene: 4. This CDR3 has 12 amino acids. In nucleotides, the CDR3 is TGCAGTGCTAGGGGACAGGGCCGGGAGCAGTTCTTC. Translation gives CSARGQGREQFF.

The V and J genes are TRBV18 and TRBJ1-5; D uncertain. This CDR3 contains 12 residues. Germline CDR1 is KGHSH and CDR2 is LQKENI. V dropped 3 bases and J dropped 5 bases, with 5 bases sitting between them. The CDR3 is CASSPLDQPQHF. In nucleotides, the CDR3 is TGTGCCAGCTCACCTCTCGATCAGCCCCAGCATTTT.

The chain uses TRBV23-1 and TRBJ1-5; perhaps TRBD1 as D (6 bases). TRBV23-1 counts as an open reading frame of uncertain function. This CDR3 spans 14 amino acids. The V gene lost 2 bases and the J gene lost 5 bases, with 10 bases spanning the gap. In nucleotides, the CDR3 is TGCGCCAGCAGTCAAGAGGCAGGGGATCAGCCCCAGCATTTT. Its translation is CASSQEAGDQPQHF.

This clonotype was seen once. The chain uses TRBV18 and TRBJ1-1, with D possibly matching TRBD1 (6 bases). CDR1 and CDR2 from the germline V gene are KGHSH and LQKENI. V was trimmed by 3 bases and J by 4 bases, leaving 9 bases between them. There are 13 residues in the CDR3. The CDR3 reads CASSPDRSTEAFF. CDR3 in DNA: TGTGCCAGCTCACCGGACAGAAGCACTGAAGCTTTCTTT.

The CDR3 protein is CASSDGTTDTQYF. CDR3 nucleotides: TGTGCCAGCAGTGACGGGACCACAGATACGCAGTATTTT. The rearrangement joins TRBV6-2 or TRBV6-3 to TRBJ2-3; D may match TRBD1 or TRBD2 (5 bases each). Per germline, CDR1 MNHEY and CDR2 SVGEGT. This CDR3 spans 13 amino acids. The V and J ends lost 5 bases and 2 bases respectively, with 8 bases between them.

V gene TRBV7-2 combines with J gene TRBJ2-7, with D possibly being TRBD2 (6 bases). This CDR3 contains 14 residues. Germline-derived CDR1 and CDR2 are SGHTA and FQGNSA. V lost 3 bases, J lost 2 bases, and 11 bases lay in between. The CDR3: CASSFGGAPYEQYF. The CDR3 DNA follows: TGTGCCAGCAGCTTTGGCGGGGCTCCCTACGAGCAGTACTTC.

This chain links TRBV19 with TRBJ2-3, with unresolved D. The CDR3 is 17 residues long. V shed 4 bases and J shed 1 base, with 18 bases lying between them. In germline, CDR1 is LNHDA, CDR2 SQIVND (reference sequence). The chain's CDR3 is CASSTRTLLLRTDTQYF. The CDR3 DNA sequence: TGTGCCAGTAGTACCAGAACGCTGCTCTTGCGCACAGATACGCAGTATTTT.

This sequence joins TRBV12-3 or TRBV12-4 and TRBJ2-7; D might be TRBD2 (6 bases). V was cut by 3 bases and J by 4 bases, with 10 bases left in between. CDR3 length equals 13 residues. The CDR3 nucleotides read TGTGCCAGCAGTTTTGACGGGGGTTACGAGCAGTACGTC. This sequence encodes CASSFDGGYEQYV.

This chain links TRBV28 with TRBJ1-5; D might be TRBD1 (6 bases). This CDR3 has 16 residues. Germline loops: CDR1 MDHEN, CDR2 SYDVKM. V lost 6 bases and J lost 5, with 20 bases in between. The CDR3 protein is CASRMQTGRYYQPQHF. The CDR3 nucleotides are TGTGCCAGCAGAATGCAAACAGGGAGATATTATCAGCCCCAGCATTTT.

This clonotype was observed once. The chain couples TRBV18 to TRBJ2-7; D gene ambiguous. This CDR3 has 14 amino acids. Germline V gene sequence: CDR1 KGHSH, CDR2 LQKENI. The ends were cut back, 4 bases at V and 0 bases at J, with 10 bases in the middle. In nucleotides, the CDR3 is TGTGCCAGCTCACAGGAAAGTAGCTCCTACGAGCAGTACTTC. It specifies CASSQESSSYEQYF.

CDR3 bases: TGTGCCATCGGAGGGGACAGTCGCTACGAGCAGTACTTC. It is translated as CAIGGDSRYEQYF. The rearrangement joins TRBV10-3 to TRBJ2-7; maybe TRBD1 (7 bases). V was cut by 8 bases and J by 3 bases, with 14 bases left in between. Germline V gene data show CDR1 as ENHRY and CDR2 as SYGVKD. This CDR3 spans 13 amino acids.

This sequence joins TRBV29-1 and TRBJ2-3, with 7 bases that match TRBD2. The CDR3 extends over 15 amino acids. The V and J ends lost 4 bases and 1 base, in that order; junction bases with no gene match: 8. Germline V gives CDR1 SQVTM, CDR2 ANQGSEA. DNA for the CDR3: TGCAGCGTTGTGGGGAACGCGGGGGGCACAGATACGCAGTATTTT. It is translated as CSVVGNAGGTDTQYF.

The rearrangement uses TRBV27 and TRBJ1-1; no clear D gene. The CDR3 loop spans 12 amino acids. Trimming left V 7 bases short and J 7 bases short, with 13 bases between. Germline lookup yields CDR1 MNHEY and CDR2 SMNVEV (reference sequence). The DNA of the CDR3 is TGTGCCAGCAAGGGCTTCACCCATGAAGCTTTCTTT. Protein: CASKGFTHEAFF.

This chain links TRBV30 with TRBJ2-5; a weak D match, TRBD2 (6 bases). The CDR3 is 13 amino acids. Per germline, CDR1 GTSNPN and CDR2 SVGIG (reference sequence). V lost 1 base, J lost 5 bases, and 11 bases lay in between. The CDR3 sequence: CAWSGTTRETQYF. In DNA form, the CDR3 reads TGTGCCTGGAGTGGGACTACCCGGGAGACCCAGTACTTC.

CDR3: CASSLYGGTDTQYF. The CDR3 region has the DNA TGCGCCAGCAGCTTATACGGGGGCACAGATACGCAGTATTTT. V usage is TRBV5-1 and J usage is TRBJ2-3; tentatively, D is TRBD2 (5 bases). The length of the CDR3 is 14 residues. The germline V gene encodes CDR1 SGHRS and CDR2 YFSETQ. Trimming left V 2 bases short and J 1 base short, with 8 bases between. The full variable domain, completed using reference TRBV5-1 and TRBJ2-3, is KAGVTQTPRYLIKTRGQQVTLSCSPISGHRSVSWYQQTPGQGLQFLFEYFSETQRNKGNFPGRFSGRQFSNSRSEMNVSTLELGDSALYLCASSLYGGTDTQYFGPGTRLTVL.

The chain is built from TRBV29-1 and TRBJ1-1, with D tentatively TRBD1 (6 bases). The CDR3 totals 14 residues. Trimming pared 4 bases from V and 6 bases from J, leaving 18 bases between. In germline, CDR1 is SQVTM, CDR2 ANQGSEA. CDR3 region: CSVVRNAGGAEAFF. The CDR3 nucleotides are TGCAGCGTTGTCAGGAACGCCGGGGGCGCTGAAGCTTTCTTT.

V and J are TRBV20-1 and TRBJ2-3, with a weak D call TRBD1 (6 bases). With 0 bases removed from V and 3 bases from J, the gap between germline ends came to 13 bases. Germline V gene data show CDR1 as DFQATT and CDR2 as SNEGSKA (reference sequence). The CDR3 consists of 15 residues. The CDR3 protein is CSARDQGRGTDTQYF. The CDR3 DNA sequence: TGCAGTGCTAGAGATCAGGGGCGCGGGACAGATACGCAGTATTTT.

CDR3 sequence reads: CASSEAGTATGELFF. The CDR3 DNA reads TGTGCCAGCAGTGAAGCAGGGACGGCAACCGGGGAGCTGTTTTTT. V gene TRBV6-1 combines with J gene TRBJ2-2; perhaps D is TRBD1 or TRBD2 (5 bases each). The V end lost 0 bases, the J end lost 5 bases, and 10 bases lay between the germline ends. This CDR3 is built from 15 residues. From germline, CDR1 is MNHNS and CDR2 SASEGT.

The rearrangement joins TRBV20-1 to TRBJ2-1; a weak D match, TRBD2 (5 bases). CDR1 is DFQATT, CDR2 SNEGSKA, per germline (reference sequence). V lost 0 bases, J lost 6 bases, and 12 bases lay in between. The CDR3 spans 14 residues. CDR3 amino acids: CSARDRGQANEQFF. The CDR3 DNA reads TGCAGTGCTAGAGATCGCGGGCAGGCCAATGAGCAGTTCTTC.

The chain employs TRBV20-1 and TRBJ2-1; D not resolved. Trimming took 0 bases from V and 9 from J, leaving 9 bases between them. In germline, CDR1 is DFQATT, CDR2 SNEGSKA (reference sequence). The CDR3 sequence is 12 residues long. In DNA form, the CDR3 reads TGCAGTGCTAGAGATCAACTCACTGAGCAGTTCTTC. It codes for CSARDQLTEQFF.

This clonotype was counted once. The J gene is TRBJ2-5, the V gene TRBV20-1; 9 bases match TRBD2. Trimming took 0 bases from V and 2 from J; bases not matched to a gene: 10. Looked up from germline, CDR1 is DFQATT and CDR2 is SNEGSKA (reference sequence). This CDR3 comprises 17 residues. The CDR3 spells CSARDRLAGSLQETQYF. CDR3 bases: TGCAGTGCTAGAGATCGGCTAGCGGGGTCCCTTCAAGAGACCCAGTACTTC.

V and J are TRBV20-1 and TRBJ2-1, with a weak D call TRBD2 (5 bases). The ends were cut back, 0 bases at V and 13 bases at J, with 19 bases in the middle. Germline V gene data show CDR1 as DFQATT and CDR2 as SNEGSKA (reference sequence). This CDR3 is built from 14 residues. CDR3 bases: TGCAGTGCTAGAGATCGAAGCGGCGACCCTAACCAGTTCTTC. Encoded protein: CSARDRSGDPNQFF.

The chain employs TRBV4-1 and TRBJ1-5; D is uncertain. Trimming stripped 0 bases from V and 0 bases from J, with 12 bases between. Germline V gene sequence: CDR1 MGHRA, CDR2 YSYEKL. The CDR3 sequence is 17 residues long. DNA of the CDR3: TGCGCCAGCAGCCAAGATACACGAGGGATTAGCAATCAGCCCCAGCATTTT. Translating gives CASSQDTRGISNQPQHF.